This T cell receptor beta chain is drawn from a study of blood T cell repertoires in COVID-19. Study background: Samples representing acute and convalescent COVID-19 were sourced from the United States, Italy and Spain. The analysed material was cDNA or gDNA that came from T cells, B-cell-depleted T cells, or PBMCs.

V was clipped by 4 bases and J by 1 base; unmatched bases: 5. CDR3 length equals 15 residues. The germline CDR1 and CDR2 sequences are SGDLS and YYNGEE. Original analysis: Reference gene primer amplification gave nucleated cell count estimates. The data were produced by immunoSEQ multiplex PCR, yet TCRdb's version contains in-frame clones alone and is incomplete. The V and J calls and clone size were taken over from that table, and D and trimming were inferred from the DNA. This sample has tens of thousands of clones, with around 84% found just once. The chain has TRBV9 and TRBJ2-7; 10 bases are shared with TRBD1. The sequence came from a man aged 50 or older with active COVID-19. The sequencing sample was made of peripheral blood. The CDR3 DNA sequence: TGTGCCAGCAGCTGGGGGGACAGGGGTTCCTACGAGCAGTACTTC. Translation: CASSWGDRGSYEQYF.